Below, 15 T cell receptor beta chains from the same sample are listed, as sequenced in a study of CD8 T cells in Susac syndrome. Random hexamers were used to reverse transcribe the RNA input (about 0.5 to 1 ug). TCRdb independently ran MiXCR on the immunoSEQ multiplex PCR reads; one entry per CDR3 protein. The profile shows around 130,000 distinct CDR3 sequences, about 93% of them singletons. Material for sequencing was CD4+ T cells from PBMCs. The origin of the receptors is a human donor in good health.

The rearrangement links TRBV12-3 or TRBV12-4 to TRBJ2-1; D is unresolved. V dropped 6 bases and J dropped 7 bases, with 7 bases sitting between them. This CDR3 is built from 11 residues. This chain's CDR3 is CASSRRNEQFF. CDR3 DNA: TGTGCCAGCAGCCGAAGGAATGAGCAGTTCTTC.

This clonotype was seen once. V is TRBV25-1 and J is TRBJ2-2, with D perhaps matching TRBD1 (5 bases). The CDR3 loop spans 16 amino acids. V was shortened by 6 bases and J by 10 bases, with 24 bases between the two germline ends. The germline V gene encodes CDR1 MGHDK and CDR2 SYGVNS. The CDR3 region is CASSGSWQGAAEELFF. CDR3 DNA sequence: TGTGCCAGCAGCGGGTCGTGGCAGGGTGCGGCCGAGGAGCTGTTTTTT.

The rearrangement uses TRBV12-3 or TRBV12-4 and TRBJ1-1; 8 nucleotides match TRBD1. The CDR3 length is 16 residues. Trimming cost V 6 bases and J 4 bases; bases outside gene matches: 13. The CDR3 here is CASRPQARGPGTEAFF. The CDR3 coding sequence is TGTGCCAGCAGGCCTCAGGCCAGGGGGCCGGGCACTGAAGCTTTCTTT.

The chain links TRBV5-1 to TRBJ1-4; no clear D gene. Trimming stripped 4 bases from V and 0 bases from J, with 7 bases between. CDR1 SGHRS and CDR2 YFSETQ come from the germline V gene. This CDR3 contains 14 residues. As DNA, the CDR3 is TGCGCCAGCAGCCCTACTACAACTAATGAAAAACTGTTTTTT. It codes for CASSPTTTNEKLFF.

The rearrangement uses TRBV30 and TRBJ1-1, with no clear D. V lost 5 bases to trimming and J lost 10 bases, with 20 bases between them. Germline V CDR1 and CDR2: GTSNPN, SVGIG (reference sequence). The CDR3 runs 13 residues. CDR3 sequence: CAWDPIPGAGAFF. CDR3 sequence (DNA): TGTGCCTGGGACCCAATACCTGGCGCCGGAGCTTTCTTT.

V is TRBV6-5 and J is TRBJ2-1, with D perhaps matching TRBD1 or TRBD2 (6 bases each). The CDR3 is 13 amino acids. Germline V gives CDR1 MNHEY, CDR2 SVGAGI. V gave up 2 bases and J gave up 15 bases, with 17 bases separating them. This chain's CDR3 is CASSYREGGSLFF. The DNA for the CDR3 is TGTGCCAGCAGTTACCGCGAGGGGGGATCACTGTTCTTC.

V is TRBV3-1 and J is TRBJ1-5; D is unresolved. Germline V gene sequence: CDR1 LGHDT, CDR2 YNNKEL (reference sequence). Trimming took off 1 base at V and 3 bases at J, with 7 bases between the two ends. This CDR3 is built from 14 residues. The chain's CDR3 is CASSQAASNQPQHF. CDR3 DNA: TGTGCCAGCAGCCAAGCAGCGTCCAATCAGCCCCAGCATTTT.

This chain joins TRBV7-2 and TRBJ1-1, with TRBD1 as a possible D gene (5 bases). CDR1 is SGHTA and CDR2 is FQGNSA in the germline V gene. The CDR3 loop spans 16 amino acids. Trimming took 5 bases from V and 4 from J, leaving 20 bases between them. As DNA, the CDR3 is TGTGCCAGCAGCCTAAAAGGAGGCGGGGGGATCACTGAAGCTTTCTTT. Translating it yields CASSLKGGGGITEAFF.

The rearrangement uses TRBV29-1 and TRBJ2-7; 7 nucleotides match TRBD1. Germline CDR1 and CDR2: SQVTM and ANQGSEA. Trimming took 4 bases from V and 0 from J; bases not matched to a gene: 9. This CDR3 region has 15 residues. CDR3 loop: CSVGGQFSSSYEQYF. CDR3 sequence (DNA): TGCAGCGTTGGGGGACAGTTTTCATCCTCCTACGAGCAGTACTTC.

The rearrangement joins TRBV6-5 to TRBJ1-2, with a tentative D call TRBD1 (5 bases). With 4 bases removed from V and 4 bases from J, the gap between germline ends came to 13 bases. CDR1 and CDR2 from the germline V gene are MNHEY and SVGAGI. This CDR3 is built from 14 residues. The CDR3 DNA sequence: TGTGCCAGCAGTTTTACCCCGGGGACCTATGGCTACACCTTC. Its translation is CASSFTPGTYGYTF.

CDR3 in amino acids: CASSNGLAGETQYF. In DNA form, the CDR3 reads TGTGCCAGTAGTAATGGACTAGCGGGAGAGACCCAGTACTTC. V usage is TRBV19 and J usage is TRBJ2-5, with 11 nucleotides matching TRBD2. This CDR3 has 14 amino acids. Germline assignment: CDR1 LNHDA and CDR2 SQIVND (reference sequence). V trimming: 4 bases; J trimming: 4 bases; junction bases outside the gene matches: 2. Full variable domain (rest looked up from reference TRBV19 and TRBJ2-5): DGGITQSPKYLFRKEGQNVTLSCEQNLNHDAMYWYRQDPGQGLRLIYYSQIVNDFQKGDIAEGYSVSREKKESFPLTVTSAQKNPTAFYLCASSNGLAGETQYFGPGTRLLVL.

CDR3 coding DNA: TGTGCCAGCAGCCGGACAGGGAGTGAGACCCAGTACTTC. Its protein product is CASSRTGSETQYF. This rearrangement joins TRBV12-3 or TRBV12-4 to TRBJ2-5; TRBD1 matches at 8 bases. CDR3 size: 13 residues. Trimming took 6 bases from V and 5 from J; bases not matched to a gene: 5.

In this sample, this clonotype turned up a few times. The rearrangement joins TRBV2 to TRBJ2-7; D remains ambiguous. V was cut by 11 bases and J by 4 bases, with 12 bases left in between. The CDR3 totals 11 residues. The germline V gene encodes CDR1 SNHLY and CDR2 FYNNEI. DNA for the CDR3: TGTGCCGGCCGTGGTCAGTACGAGCAGTACTTC. Protein sequence: CAGRGQYEQYF.

The chain employs TRBV6-2 or TRBV6-3 and TRBJ2-2; perhaps D is TRBD1 or TRBD2 (6 bases each). This CDR3 has 14 amino acids. Trimming shortened V by 11 bases and J by 1 base, and 14 bases separated the two germline ends. CDR1 and CDR2 (germline): MNHEY, SVGEGT. DNA for the CDR3: TGTGCCGGGGGGCCTACCGTGAACACCGGGGAGCTGTTTTTT. Translation gives CAGGPTVNTGELFF.

The chain links TRBV30 to TRBJ2-7; perhaps TRBD2 as D (6 bases). This CDR3 has 12 residues. The germline gives CDR1 GTSNPN, CDR2 SVGIG (reference sequence). The V end lost 0 bases, the J end lost 9 bases, and 12 bases lay between the germline ends. The CDR3 DNA sequence: TGTGCCTGGAGTGTAAAGGAGGGCGGGCAGTACTTC. It codes for CAWSVKEGGQYF.